The source of this T cell receptor (beta chain) is a study of cytomegalovirus exposure and HLA in healthy donors. Points from the study as a whole: Researchers catalogued roughly 170 TCR beta chains as cytomegalovirus-associated. Rarity held for most TCR sequences, but there were some public TCRs that occurred in many donors. An analysis done earlier found most TCR beta V segments productive about 87% or about 30% of the time. A later analysis linked a missense DCLRE1C variant to TCR beta V- and J-gene trimming.

The study ran its PCR with 60 Vbeta and 13 Jbeta primers. Produced via immunoSEQ multiplex PCR; TCRdb's table is partial and in-frame only. Altogether fewer than 200,000 clones are present, roughly 80% being singletons, with the ten largest covering 0.75% to 0.9%. Germline CDR1 reads SGDLS; CDR2 reads YYNGEE. Trimming cost V 0 bases and J 6 bases; bases outside gene matches: 2. The CDR3 length is 15 residues. Remarks on this clone: Its specificity is unknown.

Sequenced input: PBMCs. The chain employs TRBV9 and TRBJ2-1; TRBD2 agrees at 11 bases. The TCR was taken from a woman younger than 30 in good health and CMV-seronegative. The CDR3 is CASSVGTSGLNEQFF. CDR3 bases: TGTGCCAGCAGCGTAGGGACTAGCGGGCTCAATGAGCAGTTCTTC.